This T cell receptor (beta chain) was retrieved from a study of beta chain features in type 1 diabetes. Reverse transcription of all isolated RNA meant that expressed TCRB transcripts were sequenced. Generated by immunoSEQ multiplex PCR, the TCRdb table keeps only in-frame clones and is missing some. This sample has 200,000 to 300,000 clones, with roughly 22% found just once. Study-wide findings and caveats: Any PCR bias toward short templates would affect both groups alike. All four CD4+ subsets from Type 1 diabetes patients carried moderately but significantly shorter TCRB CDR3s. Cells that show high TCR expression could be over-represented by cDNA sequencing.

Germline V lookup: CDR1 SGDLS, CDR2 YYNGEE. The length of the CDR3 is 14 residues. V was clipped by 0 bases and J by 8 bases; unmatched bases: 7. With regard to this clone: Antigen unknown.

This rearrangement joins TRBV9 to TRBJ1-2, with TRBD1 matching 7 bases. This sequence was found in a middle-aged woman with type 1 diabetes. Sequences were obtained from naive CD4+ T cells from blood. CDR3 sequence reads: CASSVGDSWEGYTF. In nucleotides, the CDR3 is TGTGCCAGCAGCGTAGGGGACAGTTGGGAAGGCTACACCTTC.